This TCR beta chain was captured by sequencing in a study of blood T cell repertoires in COVID-19. In the study overall: Material from acute and convalescent COVID-19 was sourced from the United States, Italy and Spain. The cDNA or gDNA used as material had been derived from T cells, B-cell-depleted T cells, or PBMCs.

Original processing notes: Estimated nucleated cell counts came from reference gene primer amplification. TCRdb's table, derived via immunoSEQ multiplex PCR, lists solely in-frame clones and lacks some. V, J and clone size derive from that table, while D and trimming were established from the DNA sequence. The sample lists fewer than 60,000 clones, roughly 86% occurring once. The CDR3 covers 19 residues. V gave up 6 bases and J gave up 10 bases; unmatched junction bases: 24. Germline lookup yields CDR1 MNHEY and CDR2 SMNVEV (reference sequence). The V call is TRBV27, the J call TRBJ2-1, with 10 bases identical to TRBD2. The clonotype was recovered from a woman older than 75 with acute or convalescent COVID-19. Sequenced: peripheral blood. CDR3 in amino acids: CASSSSLVSGGALEGEQFF. The CDR3 DNA sequence: TGTGCCAGCAGCTCTAGTTTAGTAAGCGGGGGGGCCCTGGAGGGGGAGCAGTTCTTC.